This T cell receptor beta chain was sequenced for a study of CXCR3-negative and CXCR3-positive naive CD8 T cells (dated by TCRdb to about 2019). The study in broad terms: About 135 million TRB reads were obtained in total, roughly 1.5 +/- 0.3 million reads per library. TRBV-TRBJ cluster analysis included naive subsets from about 5 donors and memory cells from 3 donors. Data from 11 donors, pooled across two independent experiments, went into the diversity and physicochemical repertoire analyses.

Each CD8+ T cell subset was flow-sorted in triplicate, and a few hundred thousand cells per subset were placed directly into RLT lysis buffer. To exclude memory contaminants, naive CD8+ T cells were stringently defined as CD45RO-CCR7+CD27+CD95-. Peripheral blood mononuclear cells were isolated from buffy coats by standard density gradient centrifugation. Naive CXCR3-negative and CXCR3-positive CD8+ T cells were flow-sorted on a FACSAria III. Total RNA was extracted from sorted cells using an RNeasy Mini Kit. The cysteine opens and the phenylalanine closes a CDR3 of 15 amino acids. Nucleotide data are not available. As encoded in the germline V gene (reference sequence), CDR1 is DFQATT while CDR2 is SNEGSKA. What the research found in general, with its limitations: TRBV-TRBJ usage was similar between naive CXCR3-negative and CXCR3-positive cells from the same donor, while memory cells showed distinct patterns. CXCR3 expression partially decreased after cryopreservation, so most assays used freshly isolated PBMCs. Compared with CXCR3-negative naive cells, CXCR3-positive naive cells had TRB CDR3s with higher hydrophobicity (lower Kidera factor 4), lower energy, and higher strength and volume indices. Comparably high repertoire diversity was found in both naive subsets, whereas much lower repertoire diversity was found in memory CD8+ T cells. Surface CD5, linked to self-reactivity in mice, was comparable between naive subsets; TCR interaction strength was therefore also inferred from TRB CDR3 physicochemical properties.

Reads for this sample came from a NextSeq 550. The Human TCR Profiling Kit (MiLaboratory) was used to make UMI-labeled 5' RACE TRB cDNA libraries. cDNA synthesis used the entire amount of extracted RNA, and PCR amplification then used the entire amount of cDNA produced. Libraries were prepared in parallel with an identical number of PCR cycles. On the authors' methods: About 50,000 +/- 10,000 unique UMI-labeled TRB cDNA molecules per library were extracted with MIGEC and MiXCR, with at least two reads per UMI required. On average, around 40,000 +/- 10,000 functional in-frame TRB CDR3 nucleotide clonotypes lacking stop codons were found per library. Diversity metrics, including normalized Shannon-Wiener and Chao1, were computed in VDJtools after downsampling to 5000 UMI-labeled TRB molecules per sample. VDJtools was used to calculate clonotype-size-weighted physicochemical properties of the central five CDR3 residues, namely interaction energy, strength, volume and Kidera factor 4. TCRdb reprocessed the reads and assigns one entry to each CDR3 protein sequence, leaving out DNA. TCRdb, rather than the study authors, made the V and J calls. This sample's table has entries for several thousand distinct CDR3 sequences. The ten largest clones capture 1% to 1.5% of the sample.

Going by frequency, this clonotype is medium-sized (0.01 to 0.1%); no count is logged. Its binding antigen is unknown. Sequencing was carried out using naive CXCR3- CD8+ T cells from blood. Explained via the paper, the cell subset or site label denotes: CD45RO-CCR7+CD27+CD95- naive CD8+ T cells lacking CXCR3 (TNR3-). The origin of this receptor is a human donor in good health. Some clones in this sample may be carry-over from other donors' samples. Recombination connected TRBV20-1 to TRBJ2-1; with no DNA, the TCRdb D assignment of TRBD1 cannot be verified. The CDR3 is CSAAIIQGAYNEQFF.